These T cell receptor beta chains were read from a single sample in a study of blood T cell repertoires in COVID-19. Method: immunoSEQ multiplex PCR; TCRdb's copy keeps in-frame clones and lacks some. This sample has 55,000 to 80,000 clones, with 70% to 90% found just once. Sequenced input: peripheral blood. These receptors all come from a man in his fifties with acute or convalescent COVID-19. Both conserved end residues are part of each CDR3. Fields, in order: D gene, J gene, clone size, V gene, CDR3 DNA, CDR3 protein. The D gene is left open where the match is weak. A row's size may be missing; if present it is once, few, many or a size class.

d_call: .
j_call: TRBJ2-3
clone_size: .
v_call: TRBV5-4
cdr3_nt: TGTGCCAGCAGCTTGCGGGTTGCGGACACAGATACGCAGTATTTT
cdr3_aa: CASSLRVADTDTQYF

d_call: .
j_call: TRBJ1-5
clone_size: once
v_call: TRBV7-9
cdr3_nt: TGTGCCAGCAGCTTAGGGGGCGACAATCAGCCCCAGCATTTT
cdr3_aa: CASSLGGDNQPQHF

d_call: TRBD1
j_call: TRBJ1-4
clone_size: .
v_call: TRBV15
cdr3_nt: TGTGCCACCGGGGACAGGGGGCGGGTTAATGAAAAACTGTTTTTT
cdr3_aa: CATGDRGRVNEKLFF

d_call: .
j_call: TRBJ2-7
clone_size: .
v_call: TRBV7-2
cdr3_nt: TGTGCCAGCAGCTCTCGGAGGGCCTACGAGCAGTACTTC
cdr3_aa: CASSSRRAYEQYF

d_call: .
j_call: TRBJ1-5
clone_size: .
v_call: TRBV29-1
cdr3_nt: TGCAGCGTTGGTATAGGGACAAATAGCAATCAGCCCCAGCATTTT
cdr3_aa: CSVGIGTNSNQPQHF

d_call: .
j_call: TRBJ1-2
clone_size: .
v_call: TRBV5-4
cdr3_nt: TGTGCCAGCAGCTTGGATGCCGGGAGCTTCGACACCTTC
cdr3_aa: CASSLDAGSFDTF

d_call: TRBD2
j_call: TRBJ2-3
clone_size: .
v_call: TRBV6-2/TRBV6-3
cdr3_nt: TGTGCCAGCAGTTACGCGGGGGACCTCTCGGTCCGAGATACGCAGTATTTT
cdr3_aa: CASSYAGDLSVRDTQYF

d_call: TRBD2
j_call: TRBJ2-1
clone_size: .
v_call: TRBV4-2
cdr3_nt: TGTGCCAGCAGCCGTGTGTTTAGCGGGGACTACAATGAGCAGTTCTTC
cdr3_aa: CASSRVFSGDYNEQFF

d_call: .
j_call: TRBJ1-6
clone_size: .
v_call: TRBV28
cdr3_nt: TGTGCCAGCATTCCCGACGGGTCTCACTATAATTCACCCCTCCACTTT
cdr3_aa: CASIPDGSHYNSPLHF

d_call: .
j_call: TRBJ1-5
clone_size: .
v_call: TRBV27
cdr3_nt: TGTGCCAGCAGTTTGTTTCCAGGGGCGAATCAGCCCCAGCATTTT
cdr3_aa: CASSLFPGANQPQHF